The TCR beta chain described here comes from a study of identical twins. Overall study findings and caveats: Sequences that were out-of-frame, alpha and twin-shared displayed an excess of low generation probability. Clonotypes of the beta chain that were abundant in cord blood carried fewer insertions (memory repertoires showed none).

Every donor was a healthy Caucasian. This clonotype has ten or more counts. Its target is not known. V lost 1 base and J lost 7, with 16 bases in between. CDR3 length equals 14 residues. Germline V lookup: CDR1 SQVTM, CDR2 ANQGSEA. TCRdb re-derived calls from the 5' RACE reads in MiXCR, one entry per CDR3 protein. The sample yields 240,000 or so distinct CDR3 sequences, more than 9.5% seen once. These data also featured in a second study, about yellow fever vaccine responses in identical twins.

The receptor was derived from a woman under 30 in good health. V gene TRBV29-1 combines with J gene TRBJ1-1, with D unresolved. Sample: memory (CD45RO+) T cells sorted from blood. The CDR3 region has the DNA TGCAGCGTTGAAGGGTCCGCTGAACGGGGTGAAGCTTTCTTT. It specifies CSVEGSAERGEAFF.